Sequencing of this T cell receptor beta chain was carried out in a study of blood T cells in healthy people across ages. Primed by a sample-barcoded 5' primer and a J-beta primer mix, a second PCR proceeded for 7 to 11 cycles. Using its own MiXCR run on the 5' RACE reads, TCRdb lists one record per CDR3 protein. The sample has hundreds of thousands of distinct CDR3 sequences; around 21% are singletons. This CDR3 has 11 amino acids. Germline V lookup: CDR1 SQVTM, CDR2 ANQGSEA. This clonotype was seen more than once but under ten times. The clonotype comes from a man between 65 and 85 years old in good health. The chain has TRBV29-1 and TRBJ2-7, with D uncertain. The J call may be incorrect, as the DNA end agrees better with TRBJ2-5. Sequenced input: blood. CDR3 DNA: TGCAGCGTTGGGGCACTAGAGACCCAGTACTTC. It yields the protein CSVGALETQYF.